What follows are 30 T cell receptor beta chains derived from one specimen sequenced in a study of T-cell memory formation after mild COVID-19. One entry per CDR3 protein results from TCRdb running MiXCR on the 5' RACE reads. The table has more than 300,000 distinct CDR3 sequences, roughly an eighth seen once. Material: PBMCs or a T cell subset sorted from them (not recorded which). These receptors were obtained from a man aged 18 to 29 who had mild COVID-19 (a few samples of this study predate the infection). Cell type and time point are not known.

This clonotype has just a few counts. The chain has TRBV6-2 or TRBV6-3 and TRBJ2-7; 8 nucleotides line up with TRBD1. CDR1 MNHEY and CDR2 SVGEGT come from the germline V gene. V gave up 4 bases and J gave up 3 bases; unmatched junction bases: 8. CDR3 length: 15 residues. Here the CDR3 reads CASSSPGQAHYEQYF. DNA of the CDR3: TGTGCCAGCAGTTCTCCGGGACAGGCCCACTACGAGCAGTACTTC.

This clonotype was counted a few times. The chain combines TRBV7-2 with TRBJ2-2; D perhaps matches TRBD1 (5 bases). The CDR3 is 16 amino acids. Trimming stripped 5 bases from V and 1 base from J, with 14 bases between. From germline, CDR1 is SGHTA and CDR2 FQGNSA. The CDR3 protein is CASSPKGQRNTGELFF. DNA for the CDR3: TGTGCCAGCAGCCCGAAGGGGCAGAGGAACACCGGGGAGCTGTTTTTT. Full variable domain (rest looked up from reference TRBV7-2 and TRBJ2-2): GAGVSQSPSNKVTEKGKDVELRCDPISGHTALYWYRQSLGQGLEFLIYFQGNSAPDKSGLPSDRFSAERTGGSVSTLTIQRTQQEDSAVYLCASSPKGQRNTGELFFGEGSRLTVL.

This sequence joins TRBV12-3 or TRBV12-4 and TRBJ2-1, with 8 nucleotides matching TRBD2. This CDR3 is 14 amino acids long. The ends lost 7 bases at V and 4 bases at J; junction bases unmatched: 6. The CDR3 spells CASTSGGNYNEQFF. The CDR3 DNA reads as TGTGCCAGCACCTCGGGGGGGAATTACAATGAGCAGTTCTTC.

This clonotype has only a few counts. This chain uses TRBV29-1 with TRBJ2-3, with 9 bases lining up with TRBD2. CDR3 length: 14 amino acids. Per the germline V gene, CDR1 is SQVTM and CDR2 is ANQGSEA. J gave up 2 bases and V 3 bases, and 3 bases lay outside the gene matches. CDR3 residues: CSVDPSGATDTQYF. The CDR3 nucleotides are TGCAGCGTTGATCCTAGCGGGGCCACAGATACGCAGTATTTT.

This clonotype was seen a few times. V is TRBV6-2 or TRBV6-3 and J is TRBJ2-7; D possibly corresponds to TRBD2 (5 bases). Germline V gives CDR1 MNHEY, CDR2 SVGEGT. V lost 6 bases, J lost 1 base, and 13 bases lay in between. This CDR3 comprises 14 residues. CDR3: CASSQDYLSYEQYV. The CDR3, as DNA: TGTGCCAGCAGCCAAGACTATTTGTCCTACGAGCAGTACGTC.

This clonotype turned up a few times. As DNA, the CDR3 is TGTGCCAGCAGCCTACGACGGACAGGGTTCAATACGCAGTATTTT. Amino acid sequence: CASSLRRTGFNTQYF. The chain combines TRBV6-5 with TRBJ2-3, with 8 positions matching TRBD1. In germline, CDR1 is MNHEY, CDR2 SVGAGI. There are 15 residues in the CDR3. Losses at the gene ends were 6 bases for V and 7 bases for J; bases not matched to a gene: 12.

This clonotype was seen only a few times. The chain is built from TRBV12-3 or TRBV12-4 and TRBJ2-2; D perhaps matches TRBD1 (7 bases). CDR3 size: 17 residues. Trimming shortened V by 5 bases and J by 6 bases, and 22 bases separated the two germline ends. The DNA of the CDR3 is TGTGCCAGCAGTGGACAGGTCTCAAGTTGGGGGGCCGGGGAGCTGTTTTTT. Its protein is CASSGQVSSWGAGELFF.

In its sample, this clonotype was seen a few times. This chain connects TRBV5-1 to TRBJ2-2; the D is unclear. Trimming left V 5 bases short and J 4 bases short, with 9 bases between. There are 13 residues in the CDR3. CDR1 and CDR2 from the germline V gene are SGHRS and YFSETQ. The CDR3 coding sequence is TGCGCCAGCAGTACTGACGCCACCGGGGAGCTGTTTTTT. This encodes CASSTDATGELFF.

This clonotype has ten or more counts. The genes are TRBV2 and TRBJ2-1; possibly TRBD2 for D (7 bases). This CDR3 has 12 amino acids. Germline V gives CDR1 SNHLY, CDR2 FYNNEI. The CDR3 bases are TGTGCAAAGGGAGGGGGGGCCGAAGAGCAGTTCTTC. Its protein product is CAKGGGAEEQFF.

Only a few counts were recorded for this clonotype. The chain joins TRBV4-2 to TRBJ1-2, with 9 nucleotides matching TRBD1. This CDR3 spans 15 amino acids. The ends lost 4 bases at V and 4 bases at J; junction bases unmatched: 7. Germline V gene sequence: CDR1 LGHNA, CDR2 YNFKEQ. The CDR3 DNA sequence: TGTGCCAGCAGCCCCGGGACAGGGTTGGGCTATGGCTACACCTTC. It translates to CASSPGTGLGYGYTF.

The CDR3 sequence is CASRPGVNTEAFF. The CDR3 coding sequence is TGTGCCAGCAGGCCCGGGGTGAACACTGAAGCTTTCTTT. The V and J genes are TRBV5-4 and TRBJ1-1; D gene ambiguous. The CDR3 runs 13 residues. CDR1 and CDR2 (germline): SGHNT, YYREEE (reference sequence). Deletions cut 5 bases from V and 0 bases from J, with 8 bases between.

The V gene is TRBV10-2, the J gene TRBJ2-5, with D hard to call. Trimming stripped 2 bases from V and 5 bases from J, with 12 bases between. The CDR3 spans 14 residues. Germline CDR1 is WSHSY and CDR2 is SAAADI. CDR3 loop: CASSEVVLVETQYF. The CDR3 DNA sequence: TGCGCCAGCAGTGAGGTGGTCTTAGTGGAGACCCAGTACTTC.

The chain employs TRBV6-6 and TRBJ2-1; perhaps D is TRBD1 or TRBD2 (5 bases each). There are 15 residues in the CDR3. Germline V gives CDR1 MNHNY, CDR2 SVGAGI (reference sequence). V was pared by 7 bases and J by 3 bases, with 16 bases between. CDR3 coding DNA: TGTGCCAGCAAGGAGGTGGGGGAACTCTACAATGAGCAGTTCTTC. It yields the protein CASKEVGELYNEQFF.

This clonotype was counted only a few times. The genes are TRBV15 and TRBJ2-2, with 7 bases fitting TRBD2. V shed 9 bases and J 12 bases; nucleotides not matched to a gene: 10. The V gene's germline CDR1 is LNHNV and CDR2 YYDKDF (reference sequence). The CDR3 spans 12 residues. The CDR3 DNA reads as TGTGCCACTGGGGAGGGCCCCATGAAGCTGTTTTTT. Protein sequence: CATGEGPMKLFF.

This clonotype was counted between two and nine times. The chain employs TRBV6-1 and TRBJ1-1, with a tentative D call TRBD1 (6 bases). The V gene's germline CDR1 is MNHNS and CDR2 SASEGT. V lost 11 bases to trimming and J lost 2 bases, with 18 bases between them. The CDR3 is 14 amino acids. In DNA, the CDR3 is TGTGCCTCACGGACAGAACCCATCAACACTGAAGCTTTCTTT. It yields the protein CASRTEPINTEAFF.

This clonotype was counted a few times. The CDR3 spells CASSPHGGRNIQYF. CDR3 in DNA: TGTGCCAGCAGCCCCCACGGGGGGCGAAACATTCAGTACTTC. The chain recombines TRBV7-9 with TRBJ2-4; D perhaps matches TRBD2 (7 bases). Germline values: CDR1 SEHNR, CDR2 FQNEAQ (reference sequence). CDR3 length: 14 amino acids. Trimming shortened V by 5 bases and J by 6 bases, and 14 bases separated the two germline ends.

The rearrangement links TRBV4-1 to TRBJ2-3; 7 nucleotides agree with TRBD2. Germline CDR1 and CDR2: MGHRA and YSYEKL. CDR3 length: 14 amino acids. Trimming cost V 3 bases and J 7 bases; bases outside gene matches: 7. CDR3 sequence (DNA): TGCGCCAGCAGCCAGGCGGGGGAGGGTCATACGCAGTATTTT. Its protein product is CASSQAGEGHTQYF.

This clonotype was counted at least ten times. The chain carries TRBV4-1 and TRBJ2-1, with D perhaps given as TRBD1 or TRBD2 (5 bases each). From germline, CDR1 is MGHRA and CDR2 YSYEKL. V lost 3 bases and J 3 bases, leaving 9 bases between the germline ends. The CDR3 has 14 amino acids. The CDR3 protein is CASSQGTFYNEQFF. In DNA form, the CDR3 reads TGCGCCAGCAGCCAGGGGACGTTCTACAATGAGCAGTTCTTC.

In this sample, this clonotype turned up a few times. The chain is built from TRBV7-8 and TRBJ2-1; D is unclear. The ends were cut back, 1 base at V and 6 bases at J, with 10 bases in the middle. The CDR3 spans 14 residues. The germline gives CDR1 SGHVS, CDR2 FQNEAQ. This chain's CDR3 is CASSLVSTINEQFF. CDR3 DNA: TGTGCCAGCAGCTTAGTCTCGACGATCAATGAGCAGTTCTTC.

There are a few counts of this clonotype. The CDR3 sequence: CAIRGGGEETQYF. Here the CDR3 DNA reads TGTGCCATCAGGGGCGGCGGAGAAGAGACCCAGTACTTC. The chain carries TRBV10-3 and TRBJ2-5; D unresolved. Trimming removed 6 bases from V and 3 bases from J, with 11 bases in between. Per germline, CDR1 ENHRY and CDR2 SYGVKD. CDR3 length: 13 residues.

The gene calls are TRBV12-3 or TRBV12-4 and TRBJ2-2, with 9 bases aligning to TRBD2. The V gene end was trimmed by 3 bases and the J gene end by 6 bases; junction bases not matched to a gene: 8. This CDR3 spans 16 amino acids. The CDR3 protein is CASSFRAGGPSGELFF. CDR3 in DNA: TGTGCCAGCAGTTTCAGGGCGGGGGGGCCCTCCGGGGAGCTGTTTTTT.

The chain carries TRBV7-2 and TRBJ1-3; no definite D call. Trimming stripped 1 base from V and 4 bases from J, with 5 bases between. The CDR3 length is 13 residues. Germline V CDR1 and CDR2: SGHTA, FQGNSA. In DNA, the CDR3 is TGTGCCAGCAGCTTAGGGTTAGGAAACACCATATATTTT. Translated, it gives CASSLGLGNTIYF.

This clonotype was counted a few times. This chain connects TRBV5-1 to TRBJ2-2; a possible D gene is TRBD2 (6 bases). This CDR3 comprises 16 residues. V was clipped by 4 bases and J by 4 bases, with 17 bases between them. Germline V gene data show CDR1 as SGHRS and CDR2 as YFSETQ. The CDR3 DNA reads TGCGCCAGCAGCGGGGGGTTACAGACGATCACCGGGGAGCTGTTTTTT. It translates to CASSGGLQTITGELFF.

The CDR3, as DNA: TGCGCCAGCAGCCCCCGGGGGATCCGTGAGACCCAGTACTTC. Translating it yields CASSPRGIRETQYF. The V gene is TRBV5-1, the J gene TRBJ2-5; D possibly corresponds to TRBD2 (6 bases). This CDR3 comprises 14 residues. The V gene's germline CDR1 is SGHRS and CDR2 YFSETQ. Trimming stripped 4 bases from V and 5 bases from J, with 15 bases between. Supplemented by reference TRBV5-1 and TRBJ2-5, the full variable domain reads KAGVTQTPRYLIKTRGQQVTLSCSPISGHRSVSWYQQTPGQGLQFLFEYFSETQRNKGNFPGRFSGRQFSNSRSEMNVSTLELGDSALYLCASSPRGIRETQYFGPGTRLLVL.

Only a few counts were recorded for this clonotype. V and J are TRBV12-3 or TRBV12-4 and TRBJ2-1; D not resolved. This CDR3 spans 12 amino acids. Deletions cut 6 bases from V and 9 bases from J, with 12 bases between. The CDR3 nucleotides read TGTGCCAGCAGGCGGACCCTGGGTGAGCAGTTCTTC. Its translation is CASRRTLGEQFF.

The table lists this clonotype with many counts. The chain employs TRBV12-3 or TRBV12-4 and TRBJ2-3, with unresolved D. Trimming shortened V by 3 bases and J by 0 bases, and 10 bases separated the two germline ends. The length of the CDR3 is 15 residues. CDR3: CASSLKPPSTDTQYF. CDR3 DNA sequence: TGTGCCAGCAGTTTGAAGCCACCTAGCACAGATACGCAGTATTTT.

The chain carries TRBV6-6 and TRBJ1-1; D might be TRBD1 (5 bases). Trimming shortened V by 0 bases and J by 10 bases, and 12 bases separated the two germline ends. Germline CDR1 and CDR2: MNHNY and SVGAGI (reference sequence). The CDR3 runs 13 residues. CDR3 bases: TGTGCCAGCAGTTACTCAGGGGAAAGGGGAGCTTTCTTT. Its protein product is CASSYSGERGAFF.

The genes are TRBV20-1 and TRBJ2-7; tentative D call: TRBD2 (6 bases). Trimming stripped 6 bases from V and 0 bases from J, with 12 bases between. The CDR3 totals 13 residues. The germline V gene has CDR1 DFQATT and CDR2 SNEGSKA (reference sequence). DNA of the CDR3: TGCAGTGCCGTCCGGGGGACCTCCTACGAGCAGTACTTC. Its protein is CSAVRGTSYEQYF.

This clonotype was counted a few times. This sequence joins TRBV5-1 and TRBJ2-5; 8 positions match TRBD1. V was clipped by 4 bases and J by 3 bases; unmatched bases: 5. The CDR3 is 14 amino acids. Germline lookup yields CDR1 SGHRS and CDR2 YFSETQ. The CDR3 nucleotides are TGCGCCAGCAGCGGGGGACAGGTGGAAGAGACCCAGTACTTC. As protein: CASSGGQVEETQYF. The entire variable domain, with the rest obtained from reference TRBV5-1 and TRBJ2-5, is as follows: KAGVTQTPRYLIKTRGQQVTLSCSPISGHRSVSWYQQTPGQGLQFLFEYFSETQRNKGNFPGRFSGRQFSNSRSEMNVSTLELGDSALYLCASSGGQVEETQYFGPGTRLLVL.

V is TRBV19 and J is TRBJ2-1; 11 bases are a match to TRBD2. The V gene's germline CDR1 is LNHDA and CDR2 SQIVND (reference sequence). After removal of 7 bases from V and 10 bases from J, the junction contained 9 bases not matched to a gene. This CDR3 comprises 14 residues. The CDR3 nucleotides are TGTGCCAGTAAGTTTGGCCTAGCGGGGGGAGAGCAGTTCTTC. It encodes CASKFGLAGGEQFF. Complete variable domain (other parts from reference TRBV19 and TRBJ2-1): DGGITQSPKYLFRKEGQNVTLSCEQNLNHDAMYWYRQDPGQGLRLIYYSQIVNDFQKGDIAEGYSVSREKKESFPLTVTSAQKNPTAFYLCASKFGLAGGEQFFGPGTRLTVL.